The 11 T cell receptor beta chains reported below all come from one sample, sequenced in a study of cytomegalovirus exposure and HLA in healthy donors. The PCR was carried out with 60 Vbeta primers and 13 Jbeta primers. Clones were sequenced by immunoSEQ multiplex PCR, and TCRdb holds only the in-frame ones, with some missing. This repertoire shows 150,000 to 200,000 clones, about 79% found once; its top ten account for under 7.5%. Material: PBMCs. Source of these receptors: a man aged 45-65 years in good health and CMV-seropositive.

The V gene is TRBV7-2, the J gene TRBJ1-5; TRBD1 is a possible D gene (6 bases). CDR1 is SGHTA, CDR2 FQGNSA, per germline. The CDR3 runs 17 residues. V dropped 1 base and J dropped 4 bases, with 17 bases sitting between them. CDR3 DNA: TGTGCCAGCAGCTTAGAAGGTTTTGCAGGGGTTAATCAGCCCCAGCATTTT. Translating gives CASSLEGFAGVNQPQHF.

CDR3: CASSLQGAGGYTF. DNA for the CDR3: TGTGCCAGCAGCCTACAGGGGGCTGGAGGCTACACCTTC. The V call is TRBV11-2, the J call TRBJ1-2; 9 bases are shared with TRBD1. V was pared by 5 bases and J by 8 bases, with 6 bases of the junction left unmatched. This CDR3 comprises 13 residues. Looked up from germline, CDR1 is SGHAT and CDR2 is FQNNGV.

The chain has TRBV5-6 and TRBJ1-2; D is uncertain. CDR1 and CDR2 (germline): SGHDT, YYEEEE. This CDR3 contains 13 residues. V was pared by 2 bases and J by 2 bases, with 7 bases between. CDR3 amino acids: CASSFTDNYGYTF. CDR3 nucleotide sequence: TGTGCCAGCAGCTTTACAGACAACTATGGCTACACCTTC.

This clone showed up just once. The chain joins TRBV5-1 to TRBJ2-3; 13 nucleotides agree with TRBD2. CDR3 length: 17 amino acids. Germline-derived CDR1 and CDR2 are SGHRS and YFSETQ. Unmatched junction bases numbered 4, after V lost 1 base and J lost 2 bases. The CDR3, as DNA: TGCGCCAGCAGCTTGAGGACTAGCGGGGGCCCCACAGATACGCAGTATTTT. This gives the protein CASSLRTSGGPTDTQYF.

CDR3 sequence reads: CASSVGTVTNTGELFF. As DNA, the CDR3 is TGTGCCAGCAGCGTAGGGACTGTCACGAACACCGGGGAGCTGTTTTTT. The chain carries TRBV9 and TRBJ2-2; D might be TRBD2 (5 bases). The CDR3 contains 16 residues. V lost 0 bases and J 0 bases, leaving 9 bases between the germline ends. Germline V gene lookup returns CDR1 SGDLS and CDR2 YYNGEE.

The chain employs TRBV6-1 and TRBJ2-2, with 9 bases that match TRBD1. The ends lost 7 bases at V and 5 bases at J; junction bases unmatched: 8. Germline CDR1 MNHNS, CDR2 SASEGT. The CDR3 runs to 15 residues. This CDR3 reads CASKRQGDGTGELFF. The CDR3 DNA is TGTGCCAGCAAACGACAGGGGGATGGAACCGGGGAGCTGTTTTTT.

The V call is TRBV5-1, the J call TRBJ2-3; possibly TRBD2 for D (5 bases). CDR3 size: 16 residues. The V and J ends lost 0 bases and 5 bases respectively, with 16 bases between them. CDR1 and CDR2 from the germline V gene are SGHRS and YFSETQ. The CDR3 DNA sequence: TGCGCCAGCAGCTTGGGACTACCTTTGCGAGGAGATACGCAGTATTTT. Encoded protein: CASSLGLPLRGDTQYF.

The V gene is TRBV7-3, the J gene TRBJ2-2, with a tentative D call TRBD1 (5 bases). Trimming stripped 8 bases from V and 2 bases from J, with 15 bases between. CDR1 and CDR2 from the germline V gene are SGHTA and FQGTGA. CDR3 length equals 15 residues. The chain's CDR3 is CASLRDRHNTGELFF. The DNA for the CDR3 is TGTGCCAGCCTACGCGACAGACACAACACCGGGGAGCTGTTTTTT.

The rearrangement uses TRBV21-1 and TRBJ1-1; TRBD1 is taken as the D call from the table, unchecked against the DNA. TRBV21-1 is recorded as a pseudogene. The CDR3 has 15 residues. The CDR3 sequence: CASSKRGQGGTEAFF. The DNA for the CDR3 is TGTGCCAGCAGCAAACGTGGACAGGGAGGCACTGAAGCTTTCTTT.

The chain carries TRBV7-9 and TRBJ1-1, with D possibly matching TRBD1 (5 bases). V lost 5 bases, J lost 0 bases, and 16 bases lay in between. Germline CDR1 SEHNR, CDR2 FQNEAQ (reference sequence). The CDR3 runs to 16 residues. CDR3 region: CASSEIGGGMNTEAFF. The CDR3 DNA follows: TGTGCCAGCAGCGAGATCGGGGGGGGGATGAACACTGAAGCTTTCTTT.

The chain couples TRBV6-1 to TRBJ2-7; 8 nucleotides line up with TRBD1. Losses at the gene ends were 2 bases for V and 0 bases for J; bases not matched to a gene: 6. Germline CDR1 MNHNS, CDR2 SASEGT. This CDR3 contains 16 residues. CDR3 sequence reads: CASSESRDRRSYEQYV. CDR3 nucleotides: TGTGCCAGCAGTGAATCCCGGGACAGGCGCTCCTACGAGCAGTACGTC.